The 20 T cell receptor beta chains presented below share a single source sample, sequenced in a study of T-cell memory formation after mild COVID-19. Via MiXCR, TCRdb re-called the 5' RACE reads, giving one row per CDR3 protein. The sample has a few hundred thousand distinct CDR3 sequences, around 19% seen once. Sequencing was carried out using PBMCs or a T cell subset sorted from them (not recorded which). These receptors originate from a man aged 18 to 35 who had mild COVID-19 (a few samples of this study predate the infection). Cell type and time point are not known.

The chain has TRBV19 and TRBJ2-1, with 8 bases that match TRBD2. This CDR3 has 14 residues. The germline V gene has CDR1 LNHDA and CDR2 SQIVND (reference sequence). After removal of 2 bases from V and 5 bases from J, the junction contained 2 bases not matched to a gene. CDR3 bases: TGTGCCAGTAGTATAAGACTAGCGCACAATGAGCAGTTCTTC. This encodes CASSIRLAHNEQFF. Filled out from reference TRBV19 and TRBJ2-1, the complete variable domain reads DGGITQSPKYLFRKEGQNVTLSCEQNLNHDAMYWYRQDPGQGLRLIYYSQIVNDFQKGDIAEGYSVSREKKESFPLTVTSAQKNPTAFYLCASSIRLAHNEQFFGPGTRLTVL.

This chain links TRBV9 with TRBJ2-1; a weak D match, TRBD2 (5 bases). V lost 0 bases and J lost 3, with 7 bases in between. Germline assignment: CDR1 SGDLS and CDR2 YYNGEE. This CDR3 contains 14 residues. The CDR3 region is CASSVGSGYNEQFF. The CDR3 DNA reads TGTGCCAGCAGCGTAGGGAGCGGCTACAATGAGCAGTTCTTC.

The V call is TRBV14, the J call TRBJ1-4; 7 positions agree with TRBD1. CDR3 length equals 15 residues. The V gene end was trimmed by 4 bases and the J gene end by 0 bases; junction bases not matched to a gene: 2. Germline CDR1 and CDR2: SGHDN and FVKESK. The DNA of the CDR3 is TGTGCCAGCAGCCCCGGGACAGCAACTAATGAAAAACTGTTTTTT. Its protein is CASSPGTATNEKLFF.

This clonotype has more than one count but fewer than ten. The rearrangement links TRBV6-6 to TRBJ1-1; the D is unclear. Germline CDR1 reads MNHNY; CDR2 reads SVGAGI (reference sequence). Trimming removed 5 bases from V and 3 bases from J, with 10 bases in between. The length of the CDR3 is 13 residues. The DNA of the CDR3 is TGTGCCAGCAGTGTCCGGGTTTACACTGAAGCTTTCTTT. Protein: CASSVRVYTEAFF.

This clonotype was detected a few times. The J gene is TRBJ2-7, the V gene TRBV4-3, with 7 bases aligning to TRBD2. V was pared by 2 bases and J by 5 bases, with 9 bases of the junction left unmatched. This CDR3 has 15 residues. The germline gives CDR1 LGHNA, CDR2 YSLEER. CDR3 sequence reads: CASSQSRATSDEQYF. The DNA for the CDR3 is TGCGCCAGCAGCCAATCGAGGGCCACTAGCGACGAGCAGTACTTC.

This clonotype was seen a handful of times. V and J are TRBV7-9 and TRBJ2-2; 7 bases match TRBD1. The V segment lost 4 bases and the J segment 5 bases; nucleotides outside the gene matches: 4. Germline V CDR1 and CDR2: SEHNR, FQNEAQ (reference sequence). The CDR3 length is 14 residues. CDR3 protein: CASSYDRETGELFF. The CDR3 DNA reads TGTGCCAGCAGCTACGACAGGGAGACCGGGGAGCTGTTTTTT. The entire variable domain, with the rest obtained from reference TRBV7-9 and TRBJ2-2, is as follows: DTGVSQNPRHKITKRGQNVTFRCDPISEHNRLYWYRQTLGQGPEFLTYFQNEAQLEKSRLLSDRFSAERPKGSFSTLEIQRTEQGDSAMYLCASSYDRETGELFFGEGSRLTVL.

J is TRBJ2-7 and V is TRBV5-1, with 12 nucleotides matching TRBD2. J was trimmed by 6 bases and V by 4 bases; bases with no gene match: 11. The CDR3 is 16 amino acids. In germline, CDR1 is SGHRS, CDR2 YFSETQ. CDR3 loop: CASSKLAGGLAGEQYV. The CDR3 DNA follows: TGCGCCAGCAGCAAACTAGCGGGGGGACTAGCGGGCGAGCAGTACGTC.

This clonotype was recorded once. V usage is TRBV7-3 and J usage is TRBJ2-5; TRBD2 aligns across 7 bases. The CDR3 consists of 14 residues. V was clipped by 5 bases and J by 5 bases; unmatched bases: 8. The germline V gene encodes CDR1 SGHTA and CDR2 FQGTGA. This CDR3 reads CASSRGTTPETQYF. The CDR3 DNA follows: TGTGCCAGCAGCCGCGGGACTACTCCCGAGACCCAGTACTTC.

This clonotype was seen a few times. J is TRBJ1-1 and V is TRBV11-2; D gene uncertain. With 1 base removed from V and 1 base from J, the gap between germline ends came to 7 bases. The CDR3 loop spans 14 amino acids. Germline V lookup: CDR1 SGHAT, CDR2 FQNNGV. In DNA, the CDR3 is TGTGCCAGCAGCTTAGGTTCGTGGAACACTGAAGCTTTCTTT. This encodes CASSLGSWNTEAFF.

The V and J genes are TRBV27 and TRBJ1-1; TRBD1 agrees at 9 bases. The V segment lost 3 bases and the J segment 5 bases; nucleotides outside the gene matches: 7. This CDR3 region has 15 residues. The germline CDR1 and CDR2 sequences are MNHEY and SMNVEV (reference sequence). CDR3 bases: TGTGCCAGCAGTTTTAACAGGGGGCGGGGGACTGAAGCTTTCTTT. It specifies CASSFNRGRGTEAFF.

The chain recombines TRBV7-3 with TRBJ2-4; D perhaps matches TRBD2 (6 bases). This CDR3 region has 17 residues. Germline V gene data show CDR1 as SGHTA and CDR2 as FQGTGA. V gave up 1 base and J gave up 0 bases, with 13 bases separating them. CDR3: CASSLIRGDLAKNIQYF. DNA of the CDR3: TGTGCCAGCAGCTTAATACGCGGGGACCTAGCCAAAAACATTCAGTACTTC.

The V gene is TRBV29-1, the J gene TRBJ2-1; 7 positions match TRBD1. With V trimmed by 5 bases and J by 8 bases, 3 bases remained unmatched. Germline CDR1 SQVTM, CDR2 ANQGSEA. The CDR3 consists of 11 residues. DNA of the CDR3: TGCAGCGTTTCTACAGGGGATGAGCAGTTCTTC. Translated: CSVSTGDEQFF.

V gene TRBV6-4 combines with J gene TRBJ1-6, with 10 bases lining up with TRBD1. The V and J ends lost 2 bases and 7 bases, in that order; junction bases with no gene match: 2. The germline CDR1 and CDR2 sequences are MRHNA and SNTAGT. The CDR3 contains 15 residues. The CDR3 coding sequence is TGTGCCAGCAGTGACGGGACAGGGGAAAATTCACCCCTCCACTTT. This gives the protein CASSDGTGENSPLHF.

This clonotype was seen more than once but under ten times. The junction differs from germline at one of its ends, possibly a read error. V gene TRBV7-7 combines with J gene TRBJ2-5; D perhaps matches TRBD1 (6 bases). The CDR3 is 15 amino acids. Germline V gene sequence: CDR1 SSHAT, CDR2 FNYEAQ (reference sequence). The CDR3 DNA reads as TGTGCTAGCAGCCGCAACTATCAGGGGCGGGAGACCCAGTACTTC. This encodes CASSRNYQGRETQYF.

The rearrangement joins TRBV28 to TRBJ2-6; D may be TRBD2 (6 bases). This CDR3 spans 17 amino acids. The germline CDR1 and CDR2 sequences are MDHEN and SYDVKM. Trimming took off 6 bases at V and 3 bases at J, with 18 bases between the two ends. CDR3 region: CASSLASGSFGANVLTF. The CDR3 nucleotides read TGTGCCAGCAGCCTTGCGAGCGGGTCCTTTGGGGCCAACGTCCTGACTTTC.

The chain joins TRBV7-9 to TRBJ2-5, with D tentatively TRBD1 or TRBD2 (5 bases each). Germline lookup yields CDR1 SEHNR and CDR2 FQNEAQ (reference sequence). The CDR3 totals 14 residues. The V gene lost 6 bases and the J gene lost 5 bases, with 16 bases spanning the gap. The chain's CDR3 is CASRPGALDETQYF. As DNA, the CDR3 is TGTGCCAGCAGACCCGGGGCGCTCGACGAGACCCAGTACTTC.

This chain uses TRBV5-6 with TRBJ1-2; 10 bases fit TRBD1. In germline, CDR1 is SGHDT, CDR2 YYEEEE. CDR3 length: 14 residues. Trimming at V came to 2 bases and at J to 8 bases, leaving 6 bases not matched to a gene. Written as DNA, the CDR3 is TGTGCCAGCAGCTTCGGGACAGGGGCCTTCGGCTACACCTTC. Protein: CASSFGTGAFGYTF.

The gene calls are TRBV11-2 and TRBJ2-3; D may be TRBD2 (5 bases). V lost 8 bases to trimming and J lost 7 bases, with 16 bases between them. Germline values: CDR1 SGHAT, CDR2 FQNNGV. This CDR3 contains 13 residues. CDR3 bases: TGTGCCAGCGCAACAACTAGTACCCATACGCAGTATTTT. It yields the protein CASATTSTHTQYF.

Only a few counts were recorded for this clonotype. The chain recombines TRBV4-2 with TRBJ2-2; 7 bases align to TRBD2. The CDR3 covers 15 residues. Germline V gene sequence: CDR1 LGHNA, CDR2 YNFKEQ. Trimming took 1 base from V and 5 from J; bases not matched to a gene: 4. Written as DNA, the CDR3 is TGTGCCAGCAGCCAAGCGGGAGGATTTACCGGGGAGCTGTTTTTT. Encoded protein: CASSQAGGFTGELFF.

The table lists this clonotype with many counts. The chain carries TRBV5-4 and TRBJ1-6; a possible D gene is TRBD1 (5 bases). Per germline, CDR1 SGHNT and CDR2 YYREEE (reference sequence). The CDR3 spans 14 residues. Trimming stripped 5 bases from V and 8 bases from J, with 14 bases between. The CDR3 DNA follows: TGTGCCAGCAGTTCTCAGGTGGGACATTCACCCCTCCACTTT. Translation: CASSSQVGHSPLHF.